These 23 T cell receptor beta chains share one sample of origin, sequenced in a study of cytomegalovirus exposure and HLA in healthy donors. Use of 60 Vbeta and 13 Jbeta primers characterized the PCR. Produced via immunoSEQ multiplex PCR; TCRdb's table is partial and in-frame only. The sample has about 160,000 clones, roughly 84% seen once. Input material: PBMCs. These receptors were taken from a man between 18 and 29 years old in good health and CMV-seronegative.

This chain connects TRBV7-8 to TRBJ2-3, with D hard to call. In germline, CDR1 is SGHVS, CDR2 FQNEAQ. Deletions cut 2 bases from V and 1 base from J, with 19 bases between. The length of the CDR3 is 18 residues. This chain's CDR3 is CASSLNFAQVSGTDTQYF. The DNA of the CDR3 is TGTGCCAGCAGCTTAAACTTTGCCCAGGTGTCTGGCACAGATACGCAGTATTTT. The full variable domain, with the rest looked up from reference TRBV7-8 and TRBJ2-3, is GAGVSQSPRYKVAKRGQDVALRCDPISGHVSLFWYQQALGQGPEFLTYFQNEAQLDKSGLPSDRFFAERPEGSVSTLKIQRTQQEDSAVYLCASSLNFAQVSGTDTQYFGPGTRLTVL.

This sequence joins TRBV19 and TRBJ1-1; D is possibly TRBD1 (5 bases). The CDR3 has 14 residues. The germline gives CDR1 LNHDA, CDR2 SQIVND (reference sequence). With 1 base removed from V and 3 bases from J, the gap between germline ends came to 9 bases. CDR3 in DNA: TGTGCCAGTAGTATAGTTGGGGCTCACACTGAAGCTTTCTTT. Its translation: CASSIVGAHTEAFF.

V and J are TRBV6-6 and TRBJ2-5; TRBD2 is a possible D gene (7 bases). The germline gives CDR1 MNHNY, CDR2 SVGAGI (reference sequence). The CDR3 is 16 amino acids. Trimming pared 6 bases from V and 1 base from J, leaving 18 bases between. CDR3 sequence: CASRKQGGGAQETQYF. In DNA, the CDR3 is TGTGCCAGCAGAAAACAGGGTGGGGGGGCCCAAGAGACCCAGTACTTC.

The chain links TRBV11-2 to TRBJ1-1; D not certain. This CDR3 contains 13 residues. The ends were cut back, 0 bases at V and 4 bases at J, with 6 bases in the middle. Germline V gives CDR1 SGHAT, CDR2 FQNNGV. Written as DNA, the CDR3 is TGTGCCAGCAGCTTAGATCTCGGCACTGAAGCTTTCTTT. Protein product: CASSLDLGTEAFF.

CDR3 in amino acids: CASSLGATNYGYTF. CDR3 DNA: TGTGCCAGCAGCTTAGGGGCAACTAACTATGGCTACACCTTC. The genes are TRBV7-2 and TRBJ1-2; D not resolved. V was pared by 1 base and J by 0 bases, with 6 bases between. Germline loops: CDR1 SGHTA, CDR2 FQGNSA. The CDR3 loop spans 14 amino acids.

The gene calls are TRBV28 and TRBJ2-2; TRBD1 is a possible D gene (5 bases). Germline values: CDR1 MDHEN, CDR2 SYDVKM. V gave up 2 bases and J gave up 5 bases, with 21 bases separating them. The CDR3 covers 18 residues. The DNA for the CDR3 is TGTGCCAGCAGTTTAGGAAAGAGGACACCCGGAGAAACCGGGGAGCTGTTTTTT. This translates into CASSLGKRTPGETGELFF.

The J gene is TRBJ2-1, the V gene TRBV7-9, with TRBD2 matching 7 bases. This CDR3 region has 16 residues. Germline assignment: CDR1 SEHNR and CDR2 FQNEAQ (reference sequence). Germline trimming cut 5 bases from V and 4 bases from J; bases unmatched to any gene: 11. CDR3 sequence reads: CASSQRGGSRYNEQFF. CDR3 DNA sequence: TGTGCCAGCAGCCAGCGGGGCGGGAGTAGGTACAATGAGCAGTTCTTC.

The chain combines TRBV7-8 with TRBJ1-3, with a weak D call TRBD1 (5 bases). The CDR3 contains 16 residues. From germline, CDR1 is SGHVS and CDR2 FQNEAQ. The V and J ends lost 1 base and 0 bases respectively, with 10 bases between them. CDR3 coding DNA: TGTGCCAGCAGCTTAGAACAGGCGTACTCTGGAAACACCATATATTTT. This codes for CASSLEQAYSGNTIYF. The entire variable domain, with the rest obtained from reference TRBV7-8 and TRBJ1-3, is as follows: GAGVSQSPRYKVAKRGQDVALRCDPISGHVSLFWYQQALGQGPEFLTYFQNEAQLDKSGLPSDRFFAERPEGSVSTLKIQRTQQEDSAVYLCASSLEQAYSGNTIYFGEGSWLTVV.

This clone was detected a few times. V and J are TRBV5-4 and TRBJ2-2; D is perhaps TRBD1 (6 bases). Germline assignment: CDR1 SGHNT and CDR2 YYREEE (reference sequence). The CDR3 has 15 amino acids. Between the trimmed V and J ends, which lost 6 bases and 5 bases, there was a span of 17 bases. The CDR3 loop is CASTLEGVGTGELFF. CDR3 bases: TGTGCCAGCACTCTAGAGGGGGTTGGGACCGGGGAGCTGTTTTTT. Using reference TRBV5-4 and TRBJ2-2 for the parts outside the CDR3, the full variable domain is ETGVTQSPTHLIKTRGQQVTLRCSSQSGHNTVSWYQQALGQGPQFIFQYYREEENGRGNFPPRFSGLQFPNYSSELNVNALELDDSALYLCASTLEGVGTGELFFGEGSRLTVL.

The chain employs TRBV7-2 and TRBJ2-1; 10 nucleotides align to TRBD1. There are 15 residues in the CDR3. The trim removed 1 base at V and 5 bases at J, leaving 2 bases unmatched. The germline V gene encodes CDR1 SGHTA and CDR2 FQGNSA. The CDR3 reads CASSLVGTGDNEQFF. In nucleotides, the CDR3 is TGTGCCAGCAGCTTAGTCGGGACAGGGGACAATGAGCAGTTCTTC. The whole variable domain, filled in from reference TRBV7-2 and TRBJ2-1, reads GAGVSQSPSNKVTEKGKDVELRCDPISGHTALYWYRQSLGQGLEFLIYFQGNSAPDKSGLPSDRFSAERTGGSVSTLTIQRTQQEDSAVYLCASSLVGTGDNEQFFGPGTRLTVL.

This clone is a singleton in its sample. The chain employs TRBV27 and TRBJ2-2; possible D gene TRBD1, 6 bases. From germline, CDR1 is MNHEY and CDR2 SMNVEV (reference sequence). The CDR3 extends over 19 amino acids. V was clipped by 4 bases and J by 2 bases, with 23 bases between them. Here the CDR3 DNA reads TGTGCCAGCAGTTCGCTCCGGGACATCCGGAACCTCAACACCGGGGAGCTGTTTTTT. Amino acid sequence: CASSSLRDIRNLNTGELFF.

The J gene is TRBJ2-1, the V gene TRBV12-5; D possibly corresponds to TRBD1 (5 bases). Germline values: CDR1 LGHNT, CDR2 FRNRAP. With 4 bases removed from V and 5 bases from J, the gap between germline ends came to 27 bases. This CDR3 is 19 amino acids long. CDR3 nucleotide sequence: TGTGCTAGTGGTTCCGGACAAATCCTCCCCGTGGGAACACACAATGAGCAGTTCTTC. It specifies CASGSGQILPVGTHNEQFF.

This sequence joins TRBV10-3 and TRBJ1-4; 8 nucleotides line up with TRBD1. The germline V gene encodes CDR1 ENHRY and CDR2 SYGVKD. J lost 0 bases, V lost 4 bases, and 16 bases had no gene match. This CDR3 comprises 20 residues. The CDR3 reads CAISGADGAGQAATNEKLFF. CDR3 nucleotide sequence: TGTGCCATCAGTGGAGCGGACGGCGCGGGACAGGCTGCAACTAATGAAAAACTGTTTTTT.

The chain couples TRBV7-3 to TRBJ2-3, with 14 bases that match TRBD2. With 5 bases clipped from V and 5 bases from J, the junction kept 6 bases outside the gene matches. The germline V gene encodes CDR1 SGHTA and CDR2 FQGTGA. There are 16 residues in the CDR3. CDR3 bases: TGTGCCAGCAGCCCAGGGACTAGCGGGAGAATAGATACGCAGTATTTT. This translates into CASSPGTSGRIDTQYF.

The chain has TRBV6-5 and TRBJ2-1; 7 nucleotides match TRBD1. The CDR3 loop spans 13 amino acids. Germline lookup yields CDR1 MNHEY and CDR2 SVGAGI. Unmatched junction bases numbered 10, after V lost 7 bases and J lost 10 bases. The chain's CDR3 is CASTATGPREQFF. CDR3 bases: TGTGCCAGCACCGCGACAGGGCCAAGGGAGCAGTTCTTC.

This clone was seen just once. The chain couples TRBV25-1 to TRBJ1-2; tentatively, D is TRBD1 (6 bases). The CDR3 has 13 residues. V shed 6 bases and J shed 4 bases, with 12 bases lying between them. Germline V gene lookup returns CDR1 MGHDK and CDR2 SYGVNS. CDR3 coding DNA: TGTGCCAGCAGAAGGGGGTTCGCCTATGGCTACACCTTC. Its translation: CASRRGFAYGYTF.

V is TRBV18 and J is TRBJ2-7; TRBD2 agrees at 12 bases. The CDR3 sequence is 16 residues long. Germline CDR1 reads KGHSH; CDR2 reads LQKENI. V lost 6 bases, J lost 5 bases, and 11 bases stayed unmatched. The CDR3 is CASSQVLAGGANEQYF. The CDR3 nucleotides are TGTGCCAGCTCTCAGGTACTAGCGGGAGGTGCCAACGAGCAGTACTTC.

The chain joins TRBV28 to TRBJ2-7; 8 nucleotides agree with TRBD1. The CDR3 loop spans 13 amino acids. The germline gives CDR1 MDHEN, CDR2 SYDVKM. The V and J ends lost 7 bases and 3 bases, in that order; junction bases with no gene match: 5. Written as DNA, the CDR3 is TGTGCCAGCACGGTGACAGGGGACTACGAGCAGTACTTC. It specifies CASTVTGDYEQYF. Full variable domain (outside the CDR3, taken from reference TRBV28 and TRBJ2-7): DVKVTQSSRYLVKRTGEKVFLECVQDMDHENMFWYRQDPGLGLRLIYFSYDVKMKEKGDIPEGYSVSREKKERFSLILESASTNQTSMYLCASTVTGDYEQYFGPGTRLTVT.

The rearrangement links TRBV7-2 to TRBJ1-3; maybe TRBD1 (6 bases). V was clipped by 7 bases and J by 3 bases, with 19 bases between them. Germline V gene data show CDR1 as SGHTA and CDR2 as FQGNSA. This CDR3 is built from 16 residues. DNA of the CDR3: TGTGCCAGCACCGCCCCCGAAACAGGGTATGGAAACACCATATATTTT. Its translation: CASTAPETGYGNTIYF.

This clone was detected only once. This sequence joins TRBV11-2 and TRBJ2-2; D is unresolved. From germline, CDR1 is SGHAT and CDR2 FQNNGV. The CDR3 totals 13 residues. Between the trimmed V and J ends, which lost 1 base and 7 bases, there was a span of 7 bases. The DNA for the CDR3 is TGTGCCAGCAGCTTAGTTTCAGACGGGGAGCTGTTTTTT. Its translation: CASSLVSDGELFF.

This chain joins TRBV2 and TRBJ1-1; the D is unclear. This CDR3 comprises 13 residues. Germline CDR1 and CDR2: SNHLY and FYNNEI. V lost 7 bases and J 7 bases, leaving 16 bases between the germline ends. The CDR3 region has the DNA TGTGCCAGCAAAAACCGGGAAGCTAATGAAGCTTTCTTT. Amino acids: CASKNREANEAFF.

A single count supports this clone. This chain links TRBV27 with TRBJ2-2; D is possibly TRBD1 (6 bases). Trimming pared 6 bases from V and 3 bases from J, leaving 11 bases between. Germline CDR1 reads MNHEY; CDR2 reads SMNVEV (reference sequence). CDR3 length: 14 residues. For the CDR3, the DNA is TGTGCCAGCAGACCACAGGGATACACCGGGGAGCTGTTTTTT. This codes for CASRPQGYTGELFF.

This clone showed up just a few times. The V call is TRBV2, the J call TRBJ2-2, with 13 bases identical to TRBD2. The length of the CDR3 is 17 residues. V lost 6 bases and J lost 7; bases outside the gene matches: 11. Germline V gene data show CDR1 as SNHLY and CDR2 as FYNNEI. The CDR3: CASRATSGGARGGELFF. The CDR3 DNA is TGTGCCAGCAGGGCTACTAGCGGGGGGGCCCGTGGCGGGGAGCTGTTTTTT.